The present TCR beta chain was sequenced within a study of blood T cell repertoires in COVID-19 (TCRdb year 2020). Broadly, across the study: The collaborator samples originated in the United States, Italy and Spain and spanned the acute and convalescent phases of COVID-19. Samples came from the ongoing ImmuneRACE study (first 160 participants) plus 1,254 subjects from 6 global collaborators. The repertoires were released in a freely available public database intended as a resource for research on the immune response to SARS-CoV-2. A de-identified subject ID, COVID-19 status, age in years and sex were almost always included in the sample metadata. The dataset comprised deeply sampled blood TCRbeta repertoires from subjects exposed to, actively infected with, or recovered from COVID-19. Where available, HLA class I and class II types were taken from metadata supplied by the sample provider and were not determined by assay-based typing. The prospective study material was composed of cDNA or gDNA derived from T cells, B-cell-depleted T cells, or PBMCs.

Broader findings and caveats from the paper: How much clinical and demographic metadata was included differed by source and by participant, and the metadata was provided uncurated.

This clone is a singleton in its sample. No antigen is known for it. Base qualities were left out, and no much larger clone turns up one base away. The immunoSEQ Assay, a bias-controlled multiplex PCR, was used to amplify TCRbeta CDR3 regions from genomic DNA. The study's processing was this. The number of nucleated cells in each sample was estimated from the amplification of reference gene primers within the assay. To quantify the absolute abundance of each unique TCRbeta CDR3 rearrangement, sequence reads were collapsed and filtered. Productive Simpson clonality was computed per sample as the square root of Simpson's diversity index over productive rearrangements. Held by TCRdb, this immuneACCESS table contains in-frame sequences only and omits some clones. Under half of the omission traces to an unresolved V gene where checked; the cause of the rest is unknown. V and J calls and clone size are given by that table; D and trimming were obtained from the DNA. The sample table holds over 150,000 clones, of which 70% to 85% were seen once. In total, the top ten clones hold about 6.9% of the sample.

Whole blood was collected in K2EDTA tubes by collaborating institutions according to the institutions' own protocols. For TCRbeta analysis, collaborator samples were shipped as frozen whole blood, as isolated PBMCs, or as DNA extracted from either sample type. Sequenced material: peripheral blood. This TCR came from a human donor with acute or convalescent COVID-19. The donor label of this sample is uncertain.

The CDR3 corresponds to CASSLPRGGGNTIYF. At the DNA level, the sequence is TGTGCCAGCAGCTTGCCACGGGGTGGTGGAAACACCATATATTTT. Here the chain combines TRBV7-2 and TRBJ1-3; confidence is insufficient to name the D gene. The V and J ends are trimmed by 3 bases and 3 bases, leaving 12 bases between them. From the cysteine up to the phenylalanine, the CDR3 has a length of 15 residues. Only the CDR3 portion is preserved as DNA: 45 bases, with reading frame beginning at the first base. CDR1 and CDR2 are read off the germline V gene as SGHTA and FQGNSA.